This TCR beta chain was sequenced for a study of radiation and T cells in renal cell carcinoma (dated by TCRdb to 2020 to 2021). General notes on the study: The samples were obtained from a clinical trial, where primary renal cell carcinomas were treated with 15 Gy stereotactic body radiation therapy and then removed by nephrectomy 4 weeks afterward. TCR beta sequencing covered 50 to 55 samples in total, comprising around 25 tumors and about 27 peripheral blood samples. A total of 3.5 million to 4.5 million unique CDR3 nucleotide sequences, encoding some 2,700,000 unique CDR3 amino acid sequences, were found across all 50 or so samples. Here is what the overall study found, with its caveats: Tracking of blood repertoire dynamics stopped at three to four weeks after treatment, with no follow-up past that point. An increase in top tumor clonotypes in blood was observed from baseline to 2 weeks post-radiation, followed by contraction by 4 weeks, which was taken to suggest transient expansion of tumor-resident clones. Effects of radiation dose or scheduling on the TCR repertoire could not be addressed with the single-armed trial design. Because pretreatment tumor biopsies were not available, the baseline intratumoral presence of clonotypes could not be determined.

The meaning of the sample's time point label: blood 2 weeks post-SBRT. This sample's treatment or condition label indicates: 15 Gy SBRT to primary tumor, nephrectomy 4 weeks later. To follow tumor-enriched clonotypes, peripheral blood was collected serially from radiation-treated patients at baseline and again at 2 weeks and 4 weeks after SBRT. Renal cell carcinoma with clear cell pathology was present in all patients. The QIAamp DNA Blood Mini Kit (Qiagen) was used to prepare genomic DNA for TCR sequencing. Samples were included in the analyses only if all quality control checks were passed. This clone was recorded once. Its antigen is not yet known. Base qualities are missing; no much larger clone stands one base away. Counted from cysteine to phenylalanine, this CDR3 has 16 amino acids. Only the CDR3 region is kept as DNA, spanning 48 bases read in frame from base 1. In the germline V gene, CDR1 corresponds to MNHNS and CDR2 to SASEGT. Here V drops 2 bases and J drops 8 bases, and the junction holds 12 bases not matched to any gene.

TCR beta libraries were generated from genomic DNA with the immunoSEQ kit, following the manufacturer's recommendations. For library preparation, a first multiplex PCR was performed with proprietary primers, followed by a second PCR in which unique barcodes were added, and bead cleanups were performed after each round. Each sample batch included a kit-provided positive control reaction and a negative control reaction. The final libraries were assessed on an Agilent 4200 TapeStation D1000 ScreenTape, pooled by volume, and quantified by qPCR. Sequencing was performed on an Illumina NextSeq500 with a MidOutput 150-cycle cartridge, and 156 Read1 and 15 Index1 cycles were run with kit custom primers. The pooled library was loaded at approximately 0.92 pM with approximately 18% PhiX control spiked in. In the original analysis: The vendor-processed data were analyzed in R, and a clonotype was defined as all T cells that share the same CDR3 nucleotide sequence. In the clone abundance analyses, frequencies were normalized to the 10,000 most abundant clones in each sample. Public T cell clones, which averaged fewer than five per sample, were excluded before analysis. Tumor-enriched clonotypes and baseline blood-enriched clonotypes were defined as those with an abundance difference of at least 32-fold between compartments. A beta-binomial differential abundance model was used to identify clonotypes that expanded or contracted between blood time points. The Baroni-Urbani and Buser coefficient was used to measure tumor-blood repertoire similarity, and groups were compared with two-tailed Wilcoxon tests in R. Held by TCRdb, this immuneACCESS table contains in-frame sequences only and omits some clones. Under half of the omission traces to an unresolved V gene where checked; the cause of the rest is unknown. Clone size and V and J calls were adopted from that table, with D and trimming inferred from the DNA. The sample data list 120,000 or so clones, and about 81% of these were observed just once. In total, the top ten clones hold 1.5% to 2% of the sample.

The TCR was taken from a woman aged 55-69 years with renal cell carcinoma. The sample in question was blood, obtained from a patient whose treatment included radiotherapy and nephrectomy. Recombination joined TRBV6-1 with TRBJ1-2; 9 nucleotides in the junction match TRBD1. The nucleotide sequence is given as TGTGCCAGCAGTGAACTCGTGGGACAGGGCGGCGGAGGCTACACCTTC. It is translated as CASSELVGQGGGGYTF.